These T cell receptor beta chains were read from a single sample in a study of CD8 T cells in ankylosing spondylitis. TCRdb analysed the 5' RACE reads with MiXCR anew, one entry per CDR3 protein. The sample contains about 260,000 distinct CDR3 sequences, 15% to 25% of which appear only once. Sequenced input: blood, either unsorted or a sorted T cell fraction (not recorded which). These receptors all come from a male donor with ankylosing spondylitis or in good health (not recorded which). Each CDR3 is given without its conserved first and last residue. D genes are given only for firm matches.

j_gene: TRBJ1-1
v_gene: TRBV14
d_gene: .
CDR3aa: ASSPTGYDTEAF

j_gene: TRBJ1-1
v_gene: TRBV6-1
d_gene: .
CDR3aa: ASSQTGPKIEAF

j_gene: TRBJ1-3
v_gene: TRBV12-3/TRBV12-4
d_gene: .
CDR3aa: ASSMPPGNTIY

j_gene: TRBJ1-5
v_gene: TRBV6-1
d_gene: .
CDR3aa: ASSEGREQPQH

j_gene: TRBJ1-2
v_gene: TRBV7-2
d_gene: .
CDR3aa: ASRPEGGNYGYT

j_gene: TRBJ2-1
v_gene: TRBV29-1
d_gene: .
CDR3aa: SVGQTPYNEQF

j_gene: TRBJ2-3
v_gene: TRBV9
d_gene: .
CDR3aa: ASSQRDTQY

j_gene: TRBJ2-3
v_gene: TRBV29-1
d_gene: .
CDR3aa: SVEGTLSDTQY

j_gene: TRBJ2-5
v_gene: TRBV25-1
d_gene: .
CDR3aa: ASSEGFGGGLQTQY

j_gene: TRBJ2-1
v_gene: TRBV3-1
d_gene: TRBD2
CDR3aa: ASSLFGGRSYNEQF

j_gene: TRBJ2-3
v_gene: TRBV24-1
d_gene: .
CDR3aa: ATSDRTHPTDTQY

j_gene: TRBJ2-1
v_gene: TRBV5-1
d_gene: .
CDR3aa: ASSLVAASSYNEQF

j_gene: TRBJ1-4
v_gene: TRBV5-6
d_gene: .
CDR3aa: ASSSRGNEKLF

j_gene: TRBJ2-2
v_gene: TRBV21-1
d_gene: .
CDR3aa: ASSNLDGELF

j_gene: TRBJ2-2
v_gene: TRBV15
d_gene: .
CDR3aa: ATSRDPGATGELF

j_gene: TRBJ1-4
v_gene: TRBV3-1
d_gene: .
CDR3aa: ASSQLSGADEKLF

j_gene: TRBJ1-6
v_gene: TRBV20-1
d_gene: .
CDR3aa: SARDGNDSPLH

j_gene: TRBJ2-2
v_gene: TRBV5-1
d_gene: TRBD2
CDR3aa: ASSLRTSGASNTGELF

j_gene: TRBJ2-3
v_gene: TRBV24-1
d_gene: TRBD2
CDR3aa: ATSDFGLAGGRTDTQY

j_gene: TRBJ2-1
v_gene: TRBV28
d_gene: TRBD2
CDR3aa: ASRSTSGGAYNEQF

j_gene: TRBJ1-6
v_gene: TRBV6-1
d_gene: .
CDR3aa: ASTSLSGGNSPLH

j_gene: TRBJ1-6
v_gene: TRBV5-1
d_gene: TRBD1
CDR3aa: ASSPGDRENSPLH

j_gene: TRBJ1-1
v_gene: TRBV2
d_gene: .
CDR3aa: ASSVGGASNTEAF

j_gene: TRBJ2-4
v_gene: TRBV10-3
d_gene: .
CDR3aa: AISIRGDIQY

j_gene: TRBJ2-2
v_gene: TRBV12-3/TRBV12-4
d_gene: .
CDR3aa: ASSPGTAGELF

j_gene: TRBJ2-3
v_gene: TRBV20-1
d_gene: .
CDR3aa: SARDPGKIRNTQY

j_gene: TRBJ1-5
v_gene: TRBV20-1
d_gene: .
CDR3aa: SVDPVQSNQPQH

j_gene: TRBJ1-2
v_gene: TRBV2
d_gene: TRBD1
CDR3aa: ASTGSGQGVYGYT

j_gene: TRBJ1-6
v_gene: TRBV7-9
d_gene: TRBD1
CDR3aa: ASSNRQGSPLH

j_gene: TRBJ2-5
v_gene: TRBV12-3/TRBV12-4
d_gene: TRBD1
CDR3aa: ASRQGWETQY

j_gene: TRBJ2-1
v_gene: TRBV6-2/TRBV6-3
d_gene: .
CDR3aa: ASIRSAPYNEQF

j_gene: TRBJ1-1
v_gene: TRBV20-1
d_gene: TRBD1
CDR3aa: RGQPRNTEAF